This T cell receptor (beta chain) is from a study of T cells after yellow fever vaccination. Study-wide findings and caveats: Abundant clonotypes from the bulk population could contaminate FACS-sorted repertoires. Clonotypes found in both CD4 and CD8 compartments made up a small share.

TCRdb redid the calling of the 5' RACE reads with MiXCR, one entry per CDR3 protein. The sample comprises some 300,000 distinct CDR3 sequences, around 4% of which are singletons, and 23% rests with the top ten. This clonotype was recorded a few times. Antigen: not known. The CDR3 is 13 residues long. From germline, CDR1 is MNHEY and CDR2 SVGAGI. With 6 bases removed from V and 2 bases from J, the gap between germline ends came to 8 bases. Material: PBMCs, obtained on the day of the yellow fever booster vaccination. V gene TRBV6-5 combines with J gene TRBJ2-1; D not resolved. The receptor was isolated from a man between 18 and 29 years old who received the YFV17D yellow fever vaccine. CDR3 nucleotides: TGTGCCAGCAGGCATCCAGCCTACAATGAGCAGTTCTTC. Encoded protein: CASRHPAYNEQFF.